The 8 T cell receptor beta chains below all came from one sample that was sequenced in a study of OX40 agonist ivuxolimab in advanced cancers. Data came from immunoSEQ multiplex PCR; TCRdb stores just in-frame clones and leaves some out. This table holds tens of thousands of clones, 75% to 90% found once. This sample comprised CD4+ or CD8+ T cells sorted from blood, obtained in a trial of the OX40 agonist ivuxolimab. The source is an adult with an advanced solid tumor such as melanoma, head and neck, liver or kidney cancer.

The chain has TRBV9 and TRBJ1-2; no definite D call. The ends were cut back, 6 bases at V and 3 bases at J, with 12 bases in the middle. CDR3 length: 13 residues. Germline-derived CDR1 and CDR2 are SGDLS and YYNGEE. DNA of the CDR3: TGTGCCAGCACCCCTCGGTTCGACTATGGCTACACCTTC. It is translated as CASTPRFDYGYTF.

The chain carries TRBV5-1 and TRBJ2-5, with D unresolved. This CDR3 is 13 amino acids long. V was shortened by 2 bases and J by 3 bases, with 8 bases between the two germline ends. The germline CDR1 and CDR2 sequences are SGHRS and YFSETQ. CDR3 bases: TGCGCCAGCAGCTTAGTCCCTAAAGAGACCCAGTACTTC. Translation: CASSLVPKETQYF.

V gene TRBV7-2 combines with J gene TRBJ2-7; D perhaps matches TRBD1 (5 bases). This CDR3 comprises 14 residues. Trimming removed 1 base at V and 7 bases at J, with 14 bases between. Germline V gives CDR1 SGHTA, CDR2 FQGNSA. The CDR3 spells CASSLGTNPKEQYF. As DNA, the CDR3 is TGTGCCAGCAGCTTAGGGACAAACCCTAAAGAGCAGTACTTC.

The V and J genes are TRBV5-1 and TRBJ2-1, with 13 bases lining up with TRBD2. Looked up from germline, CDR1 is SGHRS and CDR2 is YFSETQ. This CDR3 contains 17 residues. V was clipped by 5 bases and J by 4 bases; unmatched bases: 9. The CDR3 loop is CASSPPGTSGAYNEQFF. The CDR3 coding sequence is TGCGCCAGCAGTCCCCCCGGGACTAGCGGGGCTTACAATGAGCAGTTCTTC.

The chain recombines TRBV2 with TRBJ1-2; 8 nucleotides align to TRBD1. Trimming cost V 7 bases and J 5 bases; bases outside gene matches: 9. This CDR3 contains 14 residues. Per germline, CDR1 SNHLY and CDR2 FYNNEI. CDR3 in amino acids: CASTRTGTLYGYTF. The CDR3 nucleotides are TGTGCCAGCACCCGGACAGGGACCTTATATGGCTACACCTTC.

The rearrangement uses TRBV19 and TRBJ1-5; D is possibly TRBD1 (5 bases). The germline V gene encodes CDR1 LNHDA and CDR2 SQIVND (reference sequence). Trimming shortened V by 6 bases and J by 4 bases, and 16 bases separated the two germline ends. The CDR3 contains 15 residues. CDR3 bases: TGTGCCAGTAGATCCGGGGCCTGGGCAAATCAGCCCCAGCATTTT. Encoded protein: CASRSGAWANQPQHF.

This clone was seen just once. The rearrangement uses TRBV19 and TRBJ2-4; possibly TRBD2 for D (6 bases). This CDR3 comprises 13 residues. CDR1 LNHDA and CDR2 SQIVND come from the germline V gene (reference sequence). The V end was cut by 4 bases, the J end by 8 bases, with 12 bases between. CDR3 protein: CASSKGREDIQYF. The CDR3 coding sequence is TGTGCCAGTAGTAAGGGCAGGGAGGACATTCAGTACTTC.

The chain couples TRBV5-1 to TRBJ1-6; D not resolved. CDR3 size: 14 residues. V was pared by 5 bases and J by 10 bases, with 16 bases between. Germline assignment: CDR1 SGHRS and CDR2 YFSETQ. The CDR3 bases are TGCGCCAGCAGTGATAGGAAAACCAACTCACCCCTCCACTTT. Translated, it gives CASSDRKTNSPLHF.